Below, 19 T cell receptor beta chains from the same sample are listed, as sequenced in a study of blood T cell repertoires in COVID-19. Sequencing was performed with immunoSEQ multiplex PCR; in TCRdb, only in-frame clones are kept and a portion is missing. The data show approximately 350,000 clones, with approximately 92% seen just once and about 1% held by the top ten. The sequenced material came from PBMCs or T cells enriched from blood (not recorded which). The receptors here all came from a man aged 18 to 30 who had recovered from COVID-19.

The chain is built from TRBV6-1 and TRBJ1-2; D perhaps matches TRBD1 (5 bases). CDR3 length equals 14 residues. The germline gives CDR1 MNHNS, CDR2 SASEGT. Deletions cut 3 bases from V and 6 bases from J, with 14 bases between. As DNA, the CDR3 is TGTGCCAGCAGTGATTTGGGGGGTCTGGATGGCTACACCTTC. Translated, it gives CASSDLGGLDGYTF.

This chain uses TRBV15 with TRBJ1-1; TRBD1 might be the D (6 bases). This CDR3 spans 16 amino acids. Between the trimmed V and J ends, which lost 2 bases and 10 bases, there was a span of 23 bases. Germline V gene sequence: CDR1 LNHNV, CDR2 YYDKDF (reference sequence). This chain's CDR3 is CATSRLTLGQPRRAFF. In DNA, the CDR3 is TGTGCCACCAGCAGATTAACCCTGGGACAACCCCGTCGAGCTTTCTTT.

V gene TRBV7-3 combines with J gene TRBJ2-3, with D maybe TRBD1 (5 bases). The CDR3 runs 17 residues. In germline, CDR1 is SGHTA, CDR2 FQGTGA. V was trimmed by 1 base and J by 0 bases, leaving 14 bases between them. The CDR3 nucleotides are TGTGCCAGCAGCTTAAGTCCGGCCACAGGAAGCACAGATACGCAGTATTTT. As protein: CASSLSPATGSTDTQYF.

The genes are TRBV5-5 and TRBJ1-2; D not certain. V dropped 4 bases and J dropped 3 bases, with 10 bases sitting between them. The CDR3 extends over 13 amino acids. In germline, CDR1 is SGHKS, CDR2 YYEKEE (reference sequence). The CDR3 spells CASSPRDDYGYTF. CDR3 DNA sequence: TGTGCCAGCAGCCCCCGGGATGACTATGGCTACACCTTC.

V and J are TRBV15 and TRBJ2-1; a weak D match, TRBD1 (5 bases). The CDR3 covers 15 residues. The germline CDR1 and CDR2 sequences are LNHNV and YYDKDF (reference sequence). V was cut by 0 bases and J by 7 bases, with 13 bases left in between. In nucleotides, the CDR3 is TGTGCCACCAGCAGAGATCGTTGGGGCCGGAATGAGCAGTTCTTC. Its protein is CATSRDRWGRNEQFF.

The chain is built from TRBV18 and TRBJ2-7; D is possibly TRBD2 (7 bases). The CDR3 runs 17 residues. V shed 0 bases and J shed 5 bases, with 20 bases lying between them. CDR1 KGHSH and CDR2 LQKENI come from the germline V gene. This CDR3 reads CASSPPRRGGLVHEQYF. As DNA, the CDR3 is TGTGCCAGCTCACCACCCCGCAGGGGAGGGCTGGTCCACGAGCAGTACTTC.

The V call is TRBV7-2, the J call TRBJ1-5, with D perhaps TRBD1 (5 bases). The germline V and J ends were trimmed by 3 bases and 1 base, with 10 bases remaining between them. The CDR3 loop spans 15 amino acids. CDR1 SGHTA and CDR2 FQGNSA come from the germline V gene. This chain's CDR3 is CASSLGQRSNQPQHF. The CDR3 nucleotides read TGTGCCAGCAGCTTGGGGCAAAGGAGCAATCAGCCCCAGCATTTT.

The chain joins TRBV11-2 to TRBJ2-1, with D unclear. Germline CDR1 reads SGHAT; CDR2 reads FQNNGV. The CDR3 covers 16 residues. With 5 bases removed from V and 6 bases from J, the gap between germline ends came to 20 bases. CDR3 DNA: TGTGCCAGCAGCCCAAGACTGGCCAAAGTACGCAATGAGCAGTTCTTC. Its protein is CASSPRLAKVRNEQFF.

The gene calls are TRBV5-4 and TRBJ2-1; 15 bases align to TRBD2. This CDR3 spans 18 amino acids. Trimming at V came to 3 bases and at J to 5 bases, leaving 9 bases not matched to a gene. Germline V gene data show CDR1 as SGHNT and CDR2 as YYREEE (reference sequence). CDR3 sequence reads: CASSSGLAGGPGNNEQFF. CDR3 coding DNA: TGTGCCAGCAGCTCCGGACTAGCGGGAGGGCCTGGCAACAATGAGCAGTTCTTC.

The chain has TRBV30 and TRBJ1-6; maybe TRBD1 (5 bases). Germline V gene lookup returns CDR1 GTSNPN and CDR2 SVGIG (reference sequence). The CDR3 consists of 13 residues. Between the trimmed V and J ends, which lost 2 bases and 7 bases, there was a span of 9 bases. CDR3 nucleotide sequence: TGTGCCTGGAGTTCGTACAGGAATTCACCCCTCCACTTT. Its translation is CAWSSYRNSPLHF. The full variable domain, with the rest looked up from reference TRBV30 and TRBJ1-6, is SQTIHQWPATLVQPVGSPLSLECTVEGTSNPNLYWYRQAAGRGLQLLFYSVGIGQISSEVPQNLSASRPQDRQFILSSKKLLLSDSGFYLCAWSSYRNSPLHFGNGTRLTVT.

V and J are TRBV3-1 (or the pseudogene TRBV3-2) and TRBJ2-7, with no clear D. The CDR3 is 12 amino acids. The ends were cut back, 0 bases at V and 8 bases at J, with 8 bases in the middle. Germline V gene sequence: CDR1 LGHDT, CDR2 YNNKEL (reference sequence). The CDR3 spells CASSQDRSKQYF. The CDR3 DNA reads TGTGCCAGCAGCCAAGATAGGAGTAAGCAGTACTTC.

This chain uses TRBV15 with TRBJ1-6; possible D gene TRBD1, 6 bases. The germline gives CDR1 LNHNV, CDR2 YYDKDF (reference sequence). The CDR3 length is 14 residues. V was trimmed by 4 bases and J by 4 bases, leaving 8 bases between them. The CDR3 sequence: CATSKDRYNSPLHF. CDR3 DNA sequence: TGTGCCACCAGCAAGGACAGATATAATTCACCCCTCCACTTT.

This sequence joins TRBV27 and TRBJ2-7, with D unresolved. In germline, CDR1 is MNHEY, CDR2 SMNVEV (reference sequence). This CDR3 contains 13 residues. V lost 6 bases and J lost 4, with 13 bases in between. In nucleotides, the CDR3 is TGTGCCAGCAGGGGCTGGCTTAATTACGAGCAGTACTTC. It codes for CASRGWLNYEQYF.

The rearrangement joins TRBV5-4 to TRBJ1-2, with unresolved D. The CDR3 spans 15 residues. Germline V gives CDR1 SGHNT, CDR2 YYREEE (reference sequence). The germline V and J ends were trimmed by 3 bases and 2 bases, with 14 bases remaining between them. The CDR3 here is CASSSAPGSNYGYTF. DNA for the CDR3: TGTGCCAGCAGCTCGGCGCCGGGGTCGAACTATGGCTACACCTTC.

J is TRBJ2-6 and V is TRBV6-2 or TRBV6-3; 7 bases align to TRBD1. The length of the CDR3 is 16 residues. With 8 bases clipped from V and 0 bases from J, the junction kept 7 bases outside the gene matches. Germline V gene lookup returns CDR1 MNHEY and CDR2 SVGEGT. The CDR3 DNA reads TGTGCCAGCGGCCGGGACAGCATCTCTGGGGCCAACGTCCTGACTTTC. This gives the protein CASGRDSISGANVLTF.

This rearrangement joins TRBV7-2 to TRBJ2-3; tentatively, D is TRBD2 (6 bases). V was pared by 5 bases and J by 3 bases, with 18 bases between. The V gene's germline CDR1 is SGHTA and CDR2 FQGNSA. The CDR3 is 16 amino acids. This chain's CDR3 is CASSPRRRATTDTQYF. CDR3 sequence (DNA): TGTGCCAGCAGCCCGAGGAGGAGGGCCACGACAGATACGCAGTATTTT.

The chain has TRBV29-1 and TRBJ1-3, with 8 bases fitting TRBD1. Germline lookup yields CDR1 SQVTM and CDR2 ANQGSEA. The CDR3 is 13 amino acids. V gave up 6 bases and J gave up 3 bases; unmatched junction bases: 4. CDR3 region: CSVGQGVGNTIYF. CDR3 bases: TGCAGCGTCGGACAGGGCGTTGGAAACACCATATATTTT.

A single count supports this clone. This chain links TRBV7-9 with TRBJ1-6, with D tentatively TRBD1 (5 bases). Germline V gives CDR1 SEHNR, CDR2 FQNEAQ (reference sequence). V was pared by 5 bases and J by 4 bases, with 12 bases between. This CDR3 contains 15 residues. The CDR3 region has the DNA TGTGCCAGCAGCCCGGGGGAAACTTATAATTCACCCCTCCACTTT. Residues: CASSPGETYNSPLHF.

The CDR3 sequence: CASSEVTPGYGYTF. The CDR3 DNA reads as TGTGCCAGCAGTGAAGTTACGCCCGGCTATGGCTACACCTTC. The J gene is TRBJ1-2, the V gene TRBV2; no clear D. The CDR3 is 14 amino acids. Germline V gives CDR1 SNHLY, CDR2 FYNNEI. The germline V and J ends were trimmed by 1 base and 4 bases, with 10 bases remaining between them.